Listed below are T cell receptor beta chains from one sample, sequenced in a study of blood T cell repertoires in COVID-19. The data were produced by immunoSEQ multiplex PCR, yet TCRdb's version contains in-frame clones alone and is incomplete. This sample has just over 350,000 clones, with less than 90% found just once. Sequences were obtained from peripheral blood. These receptors all stem from a woman aged 60 to 75 with COVID-19, enrolled during active disease. Each CDR3 is given with its conserved first and last residue. Fields, in order: D gene, J gene, clone size, V gene, CDR3 DNA, CDR3 protein. The D gene is left open where the match is weak. Size is stated for part of the rows, as once, few or many counts, or as a class when the clone is expanded.

>TRBD1|TRBJ2-5|.|TRBV19
TGTGCCAGTAGTCCGACAGGGGGAGGGGAGACCCAGTACTTC
CASSPTGGGETQYF
>.|TRBJ1-3|.|TRBV16
TGTGCCAGCAGCCATGGTTGGGACTACCGACCGTCTGGAAACACCATATATTTT
CASSHGWDYRPSGNTIYF
>TRBD1|TRBJ1-2|.|TRBV5-4
TGTGCCAGCAGCTTGGGAGCCGGACAGGACTATGGCTACACCTTC
CASSLGAGQDYGYTF
>TRBD2|TRBJ2-7|few|TRBV2
TGTGCCAGCAGTGAAATAGCGGGGGGAATGGGGGCAACCTACGAGCAGTACTTC
CASSEIAGGMGATYEQYF
>.|TRBJ2-3|.|TRBV5-1
TGCGCCAGCAGCTTGGGGGCAGCCACAGATACGCAGTATTTT
CASSLGAATDTQYF
>TRBD1|TRBJ1-2|many|TRBV5-1
TGCGCCAGTGCACAGGGGGCGCAGAGCTATGGCTACACCTTC
CASAQGAQSYGYTF
>.|TRBJ1-2|.|TRBV24-1
TGTGCCACCTGGCAAGGGGTTAAGGATGGCTACACCTTC
CATWQGVKDGYTF
>.|TRBJ2-5|.|TRBV11-3
TGTGCCAGCAGCAAGGGTGAGGGAGAGACCCAGTACTTC
CASSKGEGETQYF
>TRBD2|TRBJ2-3|.|TRBV4-2
TGTGCCAGCAGCCGTCTGCTAGCGGGGGCCGGCACAGATACGCAGTATTTT
CASSRLLAGAGTDTQYF
>TRBD1|TRBJ2-1|.|TRBV27
TGTGCCAGCAGGCCGACAGGGACAAACAATGAGCAGTTCTTC
CASRPTGTNNEQFF
>.|TRBJ1-2|.|TRBV19
TGTGCCAGCACTGGGGACTCCTATGGCTACACCTTC
CASTGDSYGYTF
>.|TRBJ1-6|.|TRBV18
TGTGCCAGCTCACCCCGGGAAGGAGCCCTCCACTTT
CASSPREGALHF